The 28 T cell receptor beta chains below come from one sample, sequenced in a study of blood T cell repertoires in COVID-19. Some clones are missing from TCRdb's copy, which holds only in-frame ones; the method was immunoSEQ multiplex PCR. In the table there are approximately 200,000 clones, roughly four fifths of which are singletons. The sequencing sample was made of peripheral blood. Receptors were obtained from a woman between 45 and 60 years old with acute or convalescent COVID-19.

The V gene is TRBV12-5, the J gene TRBJ1-5, with D possibly being TRBD1 (5 bases). The V end lost 1 base, the J end lost 4 bases, and 8 bases lay between the germline ends. Germline CDR1 is LGHNT and CDR2 is FRNRAP. This CDR3 comprises 14 residues. The CDR3 is CASGLAQGNQPQHF. The CDR3 nucleotides read TGTGCTAGTGGTTTGGCCCAGGGAAATCAGCCCCAGCATTTT.

In DNA, the CDR3 is TGTGCCAGCATGGGGGACAGGCCGAACCCTCACATGAACACTGAAGCTTTCTTT. Its translation: CASMGDRPNPHMNTEAFF. This chain joins TRBV2 and TRBJ1-1, with 8 bases that match TRBD1. Germline CDR1 is SNHLY and CDR2 is FYNNEI. This CDR3 is built from 18 residues. V lost 7 bases to trimming and J lost 0 bases; unmatched junction nucleotides: 16.

This clone was found once. The chain carries TRBV14 and TRBJ1-1, with D possibly TRBD1 on 5 matching bases. Germline assignment: CDR1 SGHDN and CDR2 FVKESK. V dropped 1 base and J dropped 0 bases, with 12 bases sitting between them. The CDR3 totals 16 residues. The CDR3 region has the DNA TGTGCCAGCAGCCAAGTAGCTGGACACTTGAACACTGAAGCTTTCTTT. Protein sequence: CASSQVAGHLNTEAFF.

The genes are TRBV6-5 and TRBJ1-2; 9 bases map to TRBD1. V lost 5 bases and J lost 5; bases outside the gene matches: 6. The CDR3 spans 14 residues. Germline V gene lookup returns CDR1 MNHEY and CDR2 SVGAGI. The CDR3 is CASSPGTGTYGYTF. CDR3 coding DNA: TGTGCCAGCAGTCCCGGGACAGGGACTTATGGCTACACCTTC.

The V gene is TRBV7-6, the J gene TRBJ1-6; TRBD1 is a possible D gene (5 bases). CDR1 is SGHVS and CDR2 is FNYEAQ in the germline V gene. This CDR3 spans 15 amino acids. V lost 5 bases, J lost 5 bases, and 13 bases lay in between. The CDR3 region is CASSPGAGNNSPLHF. CDR3 bases: TGTGCCAGCAGCCCTGGGGCAGGGAATAATTCACCCCTCCACTTT.

The chain links TRBV5-3 to TRBJ1-5; 10 positions agree with TRBD1. TRBV5-3 is an open reading frame whose function is uncertain. This CDR3 spans 14 amino acids. V trimming: 4 bases; J trimming: 6 bases; junction bases outside the gene matches: 4. DNA of the CDR3: TGTGCCAGAAGCGAGACAGGGGGCGCTCAGCCCCAGCATTTT. Translating it yields CARSETGGAQPQHF.

The rearrangement uses TRBV20-1 and TRBJ1-2; possible D gene TRBD1, 5 bases. V was clipped by 5 bases and J by 8 bases, with 12 bases between them. This CDR3 region has 11 residues. From germline, CDR1 is DFQATT and CDR2 SNEGSKA (reference sequence). The chain's CDR3 is CSAGHIGGYTF. The CDR3 region has the DNA TGCAGTGCTGGACACATTGGCGGCTACACCTTC.

The genes are TRBV19 and TRBJ2-6; the D gene is possibly TRBD2 (6 bases). Trimming took off 3 bases at V and 4 bases at J, with 10 bases between the two ends. Germline V gene data show CDR1 as LNHDA and CDR2 as SQIVND (reference sequence). There are 15 residues in the CDR3. The CDR3 bases are TGTGCCAGTAGTATGGGCGGGATCGGGGCCAACGTCCTGACTTTC. Translated: CASSMGGIGANVLTF. Looking up the rest from reference TRBV19 and TRBJ2-6 gives the full variable domain: DGGITQSPKYLFRKEGQNVTLSCEQNLNHDAMYWYRQDPGQGLRLIYYSQIVNDFQKGDIAEGYSVSREKKESFPLTVTSAQKNPTAFYLCASSMGGIGANVLTFGAGSRLTVL.

The chain combines TRBV29-1 with TRBJ2-1; D unclear. The CDR3 has 14 amino acids. CDR1 is SQVTM and CDR2 is ANQGSEA in the germline V gene. V gave up 4 bases and J gave up 1 base, with 11 bases separating them. The CDR3 sequence: CSVVSATSYNEQFF. CDR3 nucleotide sequence: TGCAGCGTTGTGTCAGCGACGTCCTACAATGAGCAGTTCTTC.

The chain uses TRBV12-5 and TRBJ1-4; 7 positions match TRBD1. This CDR3 region has 14 residues. Germline CDR1 is LGHNT and CDR2 is FRNRAP. Unmatched junction bases numbered 2, after V lost 1 base and J lost 6 bases. The CDR3 nucleotides read TGTGCTAGTGGTTTGGGGCAGGGGGATGAAAAACTGTTTTTT. Translating gives CASGLGQGDEKLFF. The variable domain in full, with the rest retrieved from reference TRBV12-5 and TRBJ1-4, is DARVTQTPRHKVTEMGQEVTMRCQPILGHNTVFWYRQTMMQGLELLAYFRNRAPLDDSGMPKDRFSAEMPDATLATLKIQPSEPRDSAVYFCASGLGQGDEKLFFGSGTQLSVL.

The CDR3 region is CASSSGQESAPLHF. CDR3 DNA: TGTGCCAGCAGTTCGGGACAGGAGAGTGCACCCCTCCACTTT. The genes are TRBV6-5 and TRBJ1-6; TRBD1 matches 8 bases. This CDR3 contains 14 residues. Germline CDR1 and CDR2: MNHEY and SVGAGI. Germline trimming cut 4 bases from V and 11 bases from J; bases unmatched to any gene: 7.

In the case of this clone: One end of the junction fails to match germline, which may point to a read error. CDR3 in DNA: TGTGCCAGCACCTTAGGACAGACGAACACTGAAGCTTTCTTT. Its protein is CASTLGQTNTEAFF. The V gene is TRBV7-9, the J gene TRBJ1-1; possibly TRBD1 for D (6 bases). Germline loops: CDR1 SEHNR, CDR2 FQNEAQ (reference sequence). This CDR3 comprises 14 residues.

The chain is built from TRBV7-2 and TRBJ2-3, with 7 nucleotides matching TRBD2. This CDR3 comprises 16 residues. Germline V CDR1 and CDR2: SGHTA, FQGNSA. With 7 bases clipped from V and 4 bases from J, the junction kept 14 bases outside the gene matches. CDR3 nucleotide sequence: TGTGCCAGCACCTCCGGCGGGAGAGCCAGATCAGATACGCAGTATTTT. Protein sequence: CASTSGGRARSDTQYF. The whole variable domain, remainder taken from reference TRBV7-2 and TRBJ2-3, is GAGVSQSPSNKVTEKGKDVELRCDPISGHTALYWYRQSLGQGLEFLIYFQGNSAPDKSGLPSDRFSAERTGGSVSTLTIQRTQQEDSAVYLCASTSGGRARSDTQYFGPGTRLTVL.

The V call is TRBV30, the J call TRBJ2-1; no definite D call. The CDR3 spans 12 residues. The V and J ends lost 2 bases and 6 bases respectively, with 8 bases between them. Germline V gene sequence: CDR1 GTSNPN, CDR2 SVGIG (reference sequence). CDR3 DNA sequence: TGTGCCTGGAGTCTCTCGCGCAATGAGCAGTTCTTC. Encoded protein: CAWSLSRNEQFF.

The V gene is TRBV6-5, the J gene TRBJ1-5; D remains unclear. CDR3 size: 14 residues. CDR1 MNHEY and CDR2 SVGAGI come from the germline V gene. The V and J ends lost 2 bases and 4 bases respectively, with 9 bases between them. The CDR3 nucleotides read TGTGCCAGCAGTTACGGTCCCCAGAATCAGCCCCAGCATTTT. Amino acid sequence: CASSYGPQNQPQHF.

CDR3 in amino acids: CATQGTLWRNQPQHF. The CDR3 nucleotides are TGTGCCACCCAGGGGACCCTCTGGAGAAATCAGCCCCAGCATTTT. The V gene is TRBV24-1, the J gene TRBJ1-5; D possibly corresponds to TRBD1 (6 bases). The germline V gene has CDR1 KGHDR and CDR2 SFDVKD. The V end lost 9 bases, the J end lost 4 bases, and 18 bases lay between the germline ends. The CDR3 loop spans 15 amino acids.

This clone was seen a handful of times. The gene calls are TRBV20-1 and TRBJ1-2, with TRBD1 matching 10 bases. The length of the CDR3 is 15 residues. Trimming cost V 3 bases and J 2 bases; bases outside gene matches: 6. The germline V gene has CDR1 DFQATT and CDR2 SNEGSKA (reference sequence). CDR3 sequence reads: CSASPSGQGNYGYTF. CDR3 nucleotides: TGCAGTGCTAGTCCCTCGGGACAGGGGAACTATGGCTACACCTTC.

The rearrangement uses TRBV7-6 and TRBJ1-2; 7 bases match TRBD1. The V segment lost 1 base and the J segment 0 bases; nucleotides outside the gene matches: 2. Germline V lookup: CDR1 SGHVS, CDR2 FNYEAQ. The CDR3 length is 15 residues. The CDR3 coding sequence is TGTGCCAGCAGCTTAGATGACAGGGCTAACTATGGCTACACCTTC. Translating gives CASSLDDRANYGYTF. The full variable domain, its missing parts supplied by reference TRBV7-6 and TRBJ1-2, is GAGVSQSPRYKVTKRGQDVALRCDPISGHVSLYWYRQALGQGPEFLTYFNYEAQQDKSGLPNDRFSAERPEGSISTLTIQRTEQRDSAMYRCASSLDDRANYGYTFGSGTRLTVV.

The chain has TRBV18 and TRBJ1-3; the match to TRBD1 covers 9 bases. There are 16 residues in the CDR3. In germline, CDR1 is KGHSH, CDR2 LQKENI. The trim removed 3 bases at V and 3 bases at J, leaving 6 bases unmatched. CDR3 DNA sequence: TGTGCCAGCTCACCTGGGACAGGGACTCGTGGAAACACCATATATTTT. The encoded protein is CASSPGTGTRGNTIYF. Full variable domain (missing parts from reference TRBV18 and TRBJ1-3): NAGVMQNPRHLVRRRGQEARLRCSPMKGHSHVYWYRQLPEEGLKFMVYLQKENIIDESGMPKERFSAEFPKEGPSILRIQQVVRGDSAAYFCASSPGTGTRGNTIYFGEGSWLTVV.

DNA for the CDR3: TGTGCCAGTGGAATCCCAGGGCGCCCCTACGAGCAGTACTTC. This codes for CASGIPGRPYEQYF. The chain combines TRBV25-1 with TRBJ2-7; D perhaps matches TRBD1 (5 bases). Germline V gene data show CDR1 as MGHDK and CDR2 as SYGVNS. Trimming stripped 9 bases from V and 2 bases from J, with 17 bases between. The CDR3 has 14 residues.

The chain employs TRBV20-1 and TRBJ1-4; D is ambiguous. The ends were cut back, 6 bases at V and 14 bases at J, with 13 bases in the middle. CDR1 and CDR2 from the germline V gene are DFQATT and SNEGSKA (reference sequence). CDR3 length: 10 residues. The CDR3: CSALETRLFF. The DNA for the CDR3 is TGCAGTGCCCTCGAGACGCGGCTGTTTTTT.

V gene TRBV30 combines with J gene TRBJ1-6; the match to TRBD1 covers 7 bases. This CDR3 contains 15 residues. J gave up 11 bases and V 0 bases, and 10 bases lay outside the gene matches. In germline, CDR1 is GTSNPN, CDR2 SVGIG (reference sequence). CDR3 in amino acids: CAWSVSDRVLAPLHF. CDR3 sequence (DNA): TGTGCCTGGAGTGTTTCAGACAGGGTTTTGGCACCCCTCCACTTT.

This rearrangement joins TRBV19 to TRBJ1-4; weak D call: TRBD1 (6 bases). The germline V gene has CDR1 LNHDA and CDR2 SQIVND (reference sequence). This CDR3 region has 13 residues. V lost 9 bases and J lost 8, with 16 bases in between. The CDR3 nucleotides read TGTGCCAGCGGGACACAGCCTCCAGAAAAACTGTTTTTT. It encodes CASGTQPPEKLFF.

The J gene is TRBJ1-3, the V gene TRBV7-9; 8 nucleotides line up with TRBD1. Germline values: CDR1 SEHNR, CDR2 FQNEAQ (reference sequence). V lost 8 bases, J lost 4 bases, and 4 bases stayed unmatched. The CDR3 loop spans 13 amino acids. The CDR3 DNA follows: TGTGCCAGCCAGGGGGCAGGAGGAAACACCATATATTTT. Its protein product is CASQGAGGNTIYF.

The gene calls are TRBV7-9 and TRBJ2-7; perhaps TRBD1 as D (5 bases). The CDR3 spans 13 residues. From germline, CDR1 is SEHNR and CDR2 FQNEAQ (reference sequence). The V and J ends lost 3 bases and 5 bases respectively, with 11 bases between them. CDR3 in DNA: TGTGCCAGCAGCTTTGGGGCTACAAACGAGCAGTACTTC. Amino acid sequence: CASSFGATNEQYF.

This clone was counted once. The rearrangement uses TRBV27 and TRBJ2-1, with D uncertain. Trimming stripped 2 bases from V and 2 bases from J, with 7 bases between. This CDR3 has 14 residues. CDR1 is MNHEY, CDR2 SMNVEV, per germline (reference sequence). CDR3 DNA: TGTGCCAGCAGTTTAGCGGCCCCCTACAATGAGCAGTTCTTC. Residues: CASSLAAPYNEQFF.

This clone was counted between two and nine times. The rearrangement links TRBV9 to TRBJ1-2; D is possibly TRBD1 (6 bases). The length of the CDR3 is 14 residues. Per the germline V gene, CDR1 is SGDLS and CDR2 is YYNGEE. V dropped 0 bases and J dropped 5 bases, with 11 bases sitting between them. DNA of the CDR3: TGTGCCAGCAGCGTAGAGGGGACACCTTATGGCTACACCTTC. This sequence encodes CASSVEGTPYGYTF.

The rearrangement uses TRBV7-2 and TRBJ1-2; the match to TRBD1 covers 8 bases. V dropped 5 bases and J dropped 3; count of bases not matched to a gene: 5. The CDR3 extends over 14 amino acids. The V gene's germline CDR1 is SGHTA and CDR2 FQGNSA. The CDR3 is CASSASGGDYGYTF. CDR3 sequence (DNA): TGTGCCAGCAGCGCTTCAGGGGGCGACTATGGCTACACCTTC.